Ten or more counts support the clone carrying this TCR beta chain. This record comes from a study of regulatory T cells in long-lasting Graves disease. The ends were cut back, 4 bases at V and 2 bases at J, with 11 bases in the middle. CDR1 is SGHAT and CDR2 is FQNNGV in the germline V gene. CDR3 length: 15 residues. The TCR beta library used iRepertoire HTBI primers with Arm-PCR amplification of CDR3. In TCRdb, the multiplex PCR reads were re-called with MiXCR into one record per CDR3 protein. The table includes about 500,000 distinct CDR3 sequences, 9.5% to 15% detected once. Specified time point: newly diagnosed GD, antithyroid drugs for less than 3 months. With RNA extracted from PBMCs as input, the TCR library was made. These data were likewise used in another study, on T cells in Graves' hyperthyroidism and ophthalmopathy.

The chain uses TRBV11-2 and TRBJ2-2; D may match TRBD1 or TRBD2 (5 bases each). The TCR was taken from a young woman with Graves disease. The starting material was peripheral blood mononuclear cells (PBMCs), obtained at new diagnosis, from a patient treated with antithyroid drugs. As DNA, the CDR3 is TGTGCCAGCAGCTCGGGACGTTTCAACACCGGGGAGCTGTTTTTT. This gives the protein CASSSGRFNTGELFF.